This entry lists 21 T cell receptor beta chains sequenced from one sample in a study of T-cell reconstitution after alpha-beta-depleted transplantation in children listed by TCRdb under 2016. The library relied on PCR. Sequencing was carried out with an Illumina HiSeq 2500. To normalize quantification of the TCRbeta repertoire, the TCR libraries were built with molecular barcoding that relied on unique molecular identifiers. The raw public reads went through TCRdb reprocessing: fastp at Q25, MiXCR clone calling, in-frame beta chains kept. Rows with one shared CDR3 protein collapse into an entry with the most common genes and DNA. The sample table records 330,000 or so distinct CDR3 sequences; around 10% of these occur just once. The ten largest clones take up less than 9% of the sample. The sample's treatment or condition label, in plain terms: allogeneic hematopoietic cell transplantation with graft depleted of TCRalphabeta T cells and CD19 B cells.

Specimen: PBMCs, collected before TCRalphabeta/CD19-depleted stem cell transplant. These receptors were taken from a boy younger than two with acute myeloid leukemia, due to receive a stem cell transplant.

This clonotype was counted only a few times. CDR3 nucleotides: TGTGCCACCAGCAGAGAGTCCCCCCCAAGCCCTGAGGTAGATGAGCAGTTCTTC. It yields the protein CATSRESPPSPEVDEQFF. V and J are TRBV15 and TRBJ2-1; no clear D gene. The germline gives CDR1 LNHNV, CDR2 YYDKDF (reference sequence). The CDR3 length is 18 residues. V lost 0 bases and J lost 8, with 23 bases in between.

The rearrangement joins TRBV9 to TRBJ2-2; D ambiguous. CDR1 is SGDLS and CDR2 is YYNGEE in the germline V gene. This CDR3 comprises 17 residues. Trimming took 0 bases from V and 3 from J, leaving 15 bases between them. CDR3 loop: CASSVETTIKHTGELFF. DNA for the CDR3: TGTGCCAGCAGCGTAGAGACCACAATTAAGCACACCGGGGAGCTGTTTTTT.

This clonotype was detected many times. This sequence joins TRBV7-3 and TRBJ2-1; 7 bases match TRBD2. Germline CDR1 is SGHTA and CDR2 is FQGTGA. V shed 0 bases and J 9 bases; nucleotides not matched to a gene: 8. This CDR3 spans 15 amino acids. The CDR3, as DNA: TGTGCCAGCAGCTTAACGGGAGGGCTACATAGTGAGCAGTTCTTC. It specifies CASSLTGGLHSEQFF.

In nucleotides, the CDR3 is TGTGCCAGCAGCTTCACCTCGGAGCAGTTCTTC. Its protein is CASSFTSEQFF. The rearrangement links TRBV5-6 to TRBJ2-1, with no clear D. Germline V gene lookup returns CDR1 SGHDT and CDR2 YYEEEE. V was clipped by 2 bases and J by 10 bases, with 7 bases between them. This CDR3 is built from 11 residues.

The CDR3 bases are TGTGCCAGCAGTTTACGCCCTCCGGGACAGGGGACATCCTACGAGCAGTACTTC. This sequence encodes CASSLRPPGQGTSYEQYF. J is TRBJ2-7 and V is TRBV6-5; 10 nucleotides line up with TRBD1. This CDR3 comprises 18 residues. V shed 4 bases, J shed 1 base, and the junction held 13 bases outside the gene matches. Germline CDR1 MNHEY, CDR2 SVGAGI.

This clonotype occurred many times. J is TRBJ1-2 and V is TRBV10-3; the D is unclear. CDR1 is ENHRY, CDR2 SYGVKD, per germline. V gave up 3 bases and J gave up 2 bases, with 4 bases separating them. This CDR3 is built from 12 residues. The CDR3 coding sequence is TGTGCCATCAGTGAAGGGAACTATGGCTACACCTTC. Protein: CAISEGNYGYTF.

In the case of this clonotype: One end of the junction varies from germline; a read error may be responsible. The chain uses TRBV28 and TRBJ2-5; 14 bases align to TRBD2. The CDR3 has 18 amino acids. Germline V gene data show CDR1 as MDHEN and CDR2 as SYDVKM. CDR3 region: CASSSDGTSGRDQDTQYF. In DNA form, the CDR3 reads TGTGCCAGCAGTTCCGATGGGACTAGCGGGAGAGACCAAGACACCCAGTACTTC.

The J gene is TRBJ2-2, the V gene TRBV24-1; 7 bases line up with TRBD1. This CDR3 contains 16 residues. V lost 3 bases to trimming and J lost 7 bases; unmatched junction nucleotides: 10. In germline, CDR1 is KGHDR, CDR2 SFDVKD. The CDR3: CATSDEGASLGGELFF. CDR3 coding DNA: TGTGCCACCAGTGATGAGGGGGCCTCCCTGGGCGGGGAGCTGTTTTTT.

This clonotype turned up a few times. V is TRBV28 and J is TRBJ2-3; TRBD2 matches 10 bases. Germline lookup yields CDR1 MDHEN and CDR2 SYDVKM. Unmatched junction bases numbered 6, after V lost 7 bases and J lost 2 bases. This CDR3 is 15 amino acids long. The CDR3 DNA reads as TGTGCCAGCACCGGACTAGCGGAGCTCACAGATACGCAGTATTTT. It yields the protein CASTGLAELTDTQYF.

About this clonotype: It may be a read error: a sequence one base away is much more abundant. The rearrangement joins TRBV7-6 to TRBJ2-7, with a possible D match to TRBD1 (5 bases). V was shortened by 5 bases and J by 5 bases, with 19 bases between the two germline ends. The germline V gene has CDR1 SGHVS and CDR2 FNYEAQ. This CDR3 contains 15 residues. The CDR3 DNA reads TGTGCCAGCAGCCGCAGGGTATCCTCGATTAACGAGCAGTACTTC. It translates to CASSRRVSSINEQYF.

Many counts were recorded for this clonotype. The chain joins TRBV29-1 to TRBJ1-2, with D possibly being TRBD1 (6 bases). The V gene's germline CDR1 is SQVTM and CDR2 ANQGSEA. Trimming shortened V by 5 bases and J by 3 bases, and 13 bases separated the two germline ends. CDR3 length equals 13 residues. CDR3 loop: CSVRGDTHYGYTF. CDR3 coding DNA: TGCAGCGTTAGGGGGGACACCCACTATGGCTACACCTTC.

Ten or more counts support this clonotype. V gene TRBV20-1 combines with J gene TRBJ1-1; D is perhaps TRBD1 (5 bases). The CDR3 covers 17 residues. Germline V CDR1 and CDR2: DFQATT, SNEGSKA (reference sequence). Trimming took off 0 bases at V and 1 base at J, with 18 bases between the two ends. The CDR3 DNA follows: TGCAGTGCTAGAGATCAGGTCAGGGCGCAAAGGAACACTGAAGCTTTCTTT. This sequence encodes CSARDQVRAQRNTEAFF.

This rearrangement joins TRBV29-1 to TRBJ2-7; 9 bases line up with TRBD1. The CDR3 is 13 residues long. V gave up 5 bases and J gave up 6 bases; unmatched junction bases: 8. Germline V gene data show CDR1 as SQVTM and CDR2 as ANQGSEA. In DNA, the CDR3 is TGCAGCGTTAACCGGGACAGGGCTACCGAGCAGTACTTC. It yields the protein CSVNRDRATEQYF.

This clonotype has at least ten counts. This chain links TRBV14 with TRBJ2-3; TRBD2 matches at 10 bases. CDR3 length: 15 residues. The V gene's germline CDR1 is SGHDN and CDR2 FVKESK. Trimming at V came to 7 bases and at J to 3 bases, leaving 7 bases not matched to a gene. The CDR3 sequence is CASTPAGGLTDTQYF. The CDR3 DNA follows: TGTGCCAGCACCCCAGCGGGGGGGTTGACAGATACGCAGTATTTT.

This clonotype has a handful of counts. The chain links TRBV20-1 to TRBJ2-1; D gene ambiguous. Germline V gene data show CDR1 as DFQATT and CDR2 as SNEGSKA (reference sequence). The CDR3 contains 13 residues. Trimming pared 6 bases from V and 0 bases from J, leaving 9 bases between. CDR3 residues: CSASRSSYNEQFF. The CDR3 region has the DNA TGCAGTGCATCACGGAGCTCCTACAATGAGCAGTTCTTC.

This clonotype was recorded many times. The rearrangement uses TRBV19 and TRBJ2-3, with 8 bases identical to TRBD2. The CDR3 covers 15 residues. The V segment lost 6 bases and the J segment 2 bases; nucleotides outside the gene matches: 7. Germline V CDR1 and CDR2: LNHDA, SQIVND (reference sequence). CDR3 in amino acids: CASRYREGPTDTQYF. The CDR3 DNA follows: TGTGCCAGTAGGTACCGGGAGGGCCCCACAGATACGCAGTATTTT. Using reference TRBV19 and TRBJ2-3 for the parts outside the CDR3, the full variable domain is DGGITQSPKYLFRKEGQNVTLSCEQNLNHDAMYWYRQDPGQGLRLIYYSQIVNDFQKGDIAEGYSVSREKKESFPLTVTSAQKNPTAFYLCASRYREGPTDTQYFGPGTRLTVL.

This clonotype has ten or more counts. The chain uses TRBV20-1 and TRBJ2-2; TRBD2 matches 10 bases. The germline V gene encodes CDR1 DFQATT and CDR2 SNEGSKA (reference sequence). CDR3 length: 17 amino acids. Trimming cost V 0 bases and J 1 base; bases outside gene matches: 5. DNA for the CDR3: TGCAGTGCTAGAGATCGGGGGACTAGCGTGAACACCGGGGAGCTGTTTTTT. It yields the protein CSARDRGTSVNTGELFF.

As to this clonotype: A single base separates this from a much larger clone, so it may be a read error. V is TRBV28 and J is TRBJ2-3, with a tentative D call TRBD1 (6 bases). The CDR3 has 15 residues. Deletions cut 4 bases from V and 2 bases from J, with 13 bases between. Per the germline V gene, CDR1 is MDHEN and CDR2 is SYDVKM. The CDR3 DNA reads as TGTGCCAGCAGTTACCGGGACATACCCACAGATACGCAGTATTTT. Translated: CASSYRDIPTDTQYF.

The sample holds many counts of this clonotype. The chain uses TRBV15 and TRBJ2-7; D may be TRBD2 (6 bases). The CDR3 is made up of 14 amino acids. Germline CDR1 reads LNHNV; CDR2 reads YYDKDF (reference sequence). Trimming took off 9 bases at V and 2 bases at J, with 17 bases between the two ends. The DNA of the CDR3 is TGTGCCACTCCGCGGGGTTCTTTCCCCTACGAGCAGTACTTC. Translated, it gives CATPRGSFPYEQYF.

This clonotype was found many times. The chain joins TRBV28 to TRBJ2-5; D gene unclear. V was cut by 3 bases and J by 2 bases, with 10 bases left in between. Germline lookup yields CDR1 MDHEN and CDR2 SYDVKM. The CDR3 is 14 residues long. The CDR3 sequence: CASSFTVKQETQYF. For the CDR3, the DNA is TGTGCCAGCAGTTTCACGGTAAAGCAAGAGACCCAGTACTTC.

This clonotype has more than one count but fewer than ten. The rearrangement joins TRBV28 to TRBJ1-4; D is possibly TRBD1 (5 bases). CDR1 is MDHEN and CDR2 is SYDVKM in the germline V gene. Trimming left V 7 bases short and J 5 bases short, with 17 bases between. There are 15 residues in the CDR3. CDR3 in amino acids: CASTRLGGNNEKLFF. In DNA, the CDR3 is TGTGCCAGCACTCGCCTTGGGGGGAACAATGAAAAACTGTTTTTT.